This paragraph reports one T cell receptor (beta chain). Its antigen remains unknown. Sequencing used immunoSEQ multiplex PCR; TCRdb keeps in-frame clones, though not all of them. The table shows approximately 12,000 clones, with around 79% occurring only once. Germline CDR1 is SGHTA and CDR2 is FQGNSA. This CDR3 has 14 residues. The V end was cut by 2 bases, the J end by 4 bases, with 9 bases between. The entry originates in a study of tumor-infiltrating lymphocytes in localized non-small cell lung cancer. Across the study: Tumor tissue and non-adjacent uninvolved lung came from each patient. Points from the study as a whole: Available tissue quantity limited TCR sequencing to a patient subset. Higher tumor T cell infiltration than in uninvolved lung was supported by TCRbeta sequencing.

Sequencing was carried out using lung tumor tissue. This clonotype originated in a human donor with non-small cell lung cancer. This chain uses TRBV7-2 with TRBJ2-1, with D hard to call. CDR3 in amino acids: CASSLIPQYNEQFF. CDR3 coding DNA: TGTGCCAGCAGCTTAATTCCCCAATACAATGAGCAGTTCTTC. Based on the CDR3 plus reference TRBV7-2 and TRBJ2-1, the full variable domain is GAGVSQSPSNKVTEKGKDVELRCDPISGHTALYWYRQSLGQGLEFLIYFQGNSAPDKSGLPSDRFSAERTGGSVSTLTIQRTQQEDSAVYLCASSLIPQYNEQFFGPGTRLTVL.